The clone carrying this T cell receptor beta chain was found a few times. V gave up 5 bases and J gave up 0 bases, with 2 bases separating them. Germline loops: CDR1 MNHEY, CDR2 SVGEGT. The CDR3 contains 11 residues. The sample comes from a study of T cells after yellow fever vaccination. Each CDR3 protein is one row after TCRdb ran MiXCR on the 5' RACE reads. The sample includes tens of thousands of distinct CDR3 sequences, just under 8% seen only once; the top ten take 41%. Source: CD8+ T cells sorted from PBMCs, taken on the day of the yellow fever booster vaccination. The chain recombines TRBV6-2 or TRBV6-3 with TRBJ2-7; no firm D call. The receptor was derived from a man aged 30 to 45 who received the YFV17D yellow fever vaccine. For the CDR3, the DNA is TGTGCCAGCAGTGCCTCCTACGAGCAGTACTTC. Its translation is CASSASYEQYF.